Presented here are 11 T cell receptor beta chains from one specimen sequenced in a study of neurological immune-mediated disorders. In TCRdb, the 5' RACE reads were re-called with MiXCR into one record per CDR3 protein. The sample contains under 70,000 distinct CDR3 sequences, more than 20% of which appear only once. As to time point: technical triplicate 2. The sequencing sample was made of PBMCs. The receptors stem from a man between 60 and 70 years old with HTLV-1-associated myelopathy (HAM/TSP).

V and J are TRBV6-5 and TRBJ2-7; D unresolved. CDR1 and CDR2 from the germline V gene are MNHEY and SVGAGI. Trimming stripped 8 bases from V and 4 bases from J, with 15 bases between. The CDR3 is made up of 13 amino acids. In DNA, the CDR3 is TGTGCCAGCCGCGGAACGACTGGTTACGAGCAGTACTTC. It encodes CASRGTTGYEQYF.

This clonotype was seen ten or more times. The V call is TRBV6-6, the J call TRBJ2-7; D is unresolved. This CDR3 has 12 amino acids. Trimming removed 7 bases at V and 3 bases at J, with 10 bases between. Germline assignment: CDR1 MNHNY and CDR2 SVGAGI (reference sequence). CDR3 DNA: TGTGCCAGCACTGGGGATTTCTACGAGCAGTACTTC. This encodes CASTGDFYEQYF.

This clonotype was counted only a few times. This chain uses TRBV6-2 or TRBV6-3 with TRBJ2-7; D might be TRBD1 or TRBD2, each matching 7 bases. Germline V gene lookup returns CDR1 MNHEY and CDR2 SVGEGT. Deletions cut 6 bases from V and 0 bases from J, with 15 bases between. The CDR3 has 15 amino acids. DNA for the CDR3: TGTGCCAGCAGCCGGGGGGACAGACGCTCCTACGAGCAGTACTTC. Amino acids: CASSRGDRRSYEQYF.

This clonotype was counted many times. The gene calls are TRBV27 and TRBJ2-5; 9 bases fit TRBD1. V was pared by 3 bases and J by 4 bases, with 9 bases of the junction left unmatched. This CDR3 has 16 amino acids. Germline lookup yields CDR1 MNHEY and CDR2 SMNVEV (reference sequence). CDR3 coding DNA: TGTGCCAGCAGTTTCCAAAGACAGGGGGTACCAGAGACCCAGTACTTC. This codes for CASSFQRQGVPETQYF.

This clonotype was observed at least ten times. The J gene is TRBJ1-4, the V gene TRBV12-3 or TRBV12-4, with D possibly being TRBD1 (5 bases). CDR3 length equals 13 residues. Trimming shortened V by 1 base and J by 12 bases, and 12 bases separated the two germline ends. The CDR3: CASSLGGRGELFF. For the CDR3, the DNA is TGTGCCAGCAGTTTAGGGGGTCGAGGGGAACTGTTTTTT.

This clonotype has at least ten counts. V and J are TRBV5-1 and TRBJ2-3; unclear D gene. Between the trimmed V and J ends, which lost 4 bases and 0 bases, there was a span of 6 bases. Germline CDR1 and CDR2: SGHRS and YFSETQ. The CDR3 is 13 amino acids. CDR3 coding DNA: TGCGCCAGCAGCCCACCTAGCACAGATACGCAGTATTTT. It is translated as CASSPPSTDTQYF.

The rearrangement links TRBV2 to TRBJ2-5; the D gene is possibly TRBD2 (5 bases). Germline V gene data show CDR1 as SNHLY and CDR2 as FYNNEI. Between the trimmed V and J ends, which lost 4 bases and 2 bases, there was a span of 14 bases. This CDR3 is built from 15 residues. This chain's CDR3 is CASSGWAEGQETQYF. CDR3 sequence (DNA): TGTGCCAGCAGTGGGTGGGCCGAGGGTCAAGAGACCCAGTACTTC. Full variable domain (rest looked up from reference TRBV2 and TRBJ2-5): EPEVTQTPSHQVTQMGQEVILRCVPISNHLYFYWYRQILGQKVEFLVSFYNNEISEKSEIFDDQFSVERPDGSNFTLKIRSTKLEDSAMYFCASSGWAEGQETQYFGPGTRLLVL.

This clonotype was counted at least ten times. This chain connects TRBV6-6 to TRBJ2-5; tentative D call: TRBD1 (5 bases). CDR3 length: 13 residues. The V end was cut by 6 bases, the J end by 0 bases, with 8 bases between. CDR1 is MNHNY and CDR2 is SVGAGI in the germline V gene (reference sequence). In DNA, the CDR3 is TGTGCCAGCAGCATGACAGACCAAGAGACCCAGTACTTC. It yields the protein CASSMTDQETQYF.

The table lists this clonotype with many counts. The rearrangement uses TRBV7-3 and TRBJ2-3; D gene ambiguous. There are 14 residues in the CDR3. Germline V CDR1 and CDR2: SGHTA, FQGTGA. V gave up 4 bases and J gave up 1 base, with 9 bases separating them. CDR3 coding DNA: TGTGCCAGCAGCTCCGGGTTCGGCACAGATACGCAGTATTTT. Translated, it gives CASSSGFGTDTQYF.

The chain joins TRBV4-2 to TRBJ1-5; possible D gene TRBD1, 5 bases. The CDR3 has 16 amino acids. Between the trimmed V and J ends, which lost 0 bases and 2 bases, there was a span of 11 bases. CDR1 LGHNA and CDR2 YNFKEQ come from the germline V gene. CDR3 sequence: CASSQDRGGGNQPQHF. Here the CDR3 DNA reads TGTGCCAGCAGCCAAGATCGGGGGGGAGGCAATCAGCCCCAGCATTTT.

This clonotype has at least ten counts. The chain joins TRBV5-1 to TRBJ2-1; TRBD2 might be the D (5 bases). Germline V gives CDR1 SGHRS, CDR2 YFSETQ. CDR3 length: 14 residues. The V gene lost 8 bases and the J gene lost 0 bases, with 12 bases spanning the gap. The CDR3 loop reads CASCRGSSYNEQFF. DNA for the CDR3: TGCGCCAGTTGTCGGGGTAGCTCCTACAATGAGCAGTTCTTC.